This entry lists 31 T cell receptor beta chains sequenced from one sample in a study of T cells in localized non-small cell lung cancer. Method: immunoSEQ multiplex PCR; TCRdb's copy keeps in-frame clones and lacks some. Seen here are about 20,000 clones, over 75% observed once, and the top ten hold about 8%. This material consisted of peripheral blood, taken before any cancer treatment. All receptors come from a man aged 35 to 69 with stage I lung adenocarcinoma.

This clone was recorded a few times. The chain is built from TRBV19 and TRBJ2-2, with TRBD2 matching over 9 bases. Germline assignment: CDR1 LNHDA and CDR2 SQIVND (reference sequence). The J segment lost 5 bases and the V segment lost 5 bases, leaving 9 bases of the junction unmatched. CDR3 length equals 16 residues. The CDR3 nucleotides are TGTGCCAGTAGTGAAGTGGCCGCGGGAGGGACCGGGGAGCTGTTTTTT. Its protein is CASSEVAAGGTGELFF.

In regard to this clone: This CDR3 is also generated by other DNA sequences in the sample. The chain recombines TRBV9 with TRBJ1-3, with D hard to call. Per the germline V gene, CDR1 is SGDLS and CDR2 is YYNGEE. Trimming removed 0 bases at V and 2 bases at J, with 6 bases between. CDR3 length equals 14 residues. The CDR3 loop is CASSVGRAGNTIYF. The CDR3 DNA is TGTGCCAGCAGCGTAGGTCGAGCTGGAAACACCATATATTTT.

This chain links TRBV12-5 with TRBJ1-4; D is uncertain. V was shortened by 1 base and J by 5 bases, with 11 bases between the two germline ends. Germline values: CDR1 LGHNT, CDR2 FRNRAP. The length of the CDR3 is 15 residues. The CDR3 protein is CASGLGSPANEKLFF. The CDR3 DNA sequence: TGTGCTAGTGGTTTGGGGAGCCCAGCGAATGAAAAACTGTTTTTT.

This clone was picked up a small number of times. This chain links TRBV13 with TRBJ2-4; the D call may be TRBD1 or TRBD2 (7 bases each). Trimming took off 3 bases at V and 0 bases at J, with 15 bases between the two ends. The CDR3 has 17 amino acids. Germline values: CDR1 PRHDT, CDR2 FYEKMQ (reference sequence). DNA of the CDR3: TGTGCCAGCAGCTTGGCCAGGGGGGGACTAGCCAAAAACATTCAGTACTTC. This encodes CASSLARGGLAKNIQYF.

This rearrangement joins TRBV5-6 to TRBJ2-1; D may be TRBD2 (5 bases). Per the germline V gene, CDR1 is SGHDT and CDR2 is YYEEEE. The length of the CDR3 is 13 residues. V shed 1 base and J shed 9 bases, with 11 bases lying between them. The CDR3 region has the DNA TGTGCCAGCAGCTTGATGATTCGGGGTGAGCAGTTCTTC. It encodes CASSLMIRGEQFF.

The chain links TRBV7-8 to TRBJ2-3, with D perhaps TRBD1 (5 bases). The germline V and J ends were trimmed by 2 bases and 9 bases, with 9 bases remaining between them. There are 12 residues in the CDR3. Germline V gene lookup returns CDR1 SGHVS and CDR2 FQNEAQ. The CDR3 region has the DNA TGTGCCAGCAGCTTACCCGCAGGGACGCAGTATTTT. Residues: CASSLPAGTQYF. Full variable domain (missing parts from reference TRBV7-8 and TRBJ2-3): GAGVSQSPRYKVAKRGQDVALRCDPISGHVSLFWYQQALGQGPEFLTYFQNEAQLDKSGLPSDRFFAERPEGSVSTLKIQRTQQEDSAVYLCASSLPAGTQYFGPGTRLTVL.

The J gene is TRBJ2-7, the V gene TRBV6-5, with 9 nucleotides matching TRBD2. J was trimmed by 3 bases and V by 7 bases; bases with no gene match: 4. The CDR3 consists of 13 residues. CDR1 and CDR2 from the germline V gene are MNHEY and SVGAGI. The CDR3 DNA reads as TGTGCCAGCATGGGACTAGCTAGCTACGAGCAGTACTTC. Translated, it gives CASMGLASYEQYF.

This sequence joins TRBV7-9 and TRBJ1-4; D call uncertain. Germline assignment: CDR1 SEHNR and CDR2 FQNEAQ (reference sequence). CDR3 size: 15 residues. V was cut by 2 bases and J by 0 bases, with 7 bases left in between. CDR3 in DNA: TGTGCCAGCAGCTTAACGAGCTCAACTAATGAAAAACTGTTTTTT. Its protein product is CASSLTSSTNEKLFF.

This clone was seen just once. For the CDR3, the DNA is TGTGCCGTCCCACTAGCGGGGGCCCGGGATACGCAGTATTTT. This codes for CAVPLAGARDTQYF. This rearrangement joins TRBV5-4 to TRBJ2-3; 11 bases match TRBD2. This CDR3 has 14 amino acids. Trimming removed 10 bases from V and 6 bases from J; junction bases left unmatched: 10. Germline-derived CDR1 and CDR2 are SGHNT and YYREEE (reference sequence).

This chain uses TRBV6-5 with TRBJ2-7; TRBD1 agrees at 9 bases. Germline assignment: CDR1 MNHEY and CDR2 SVGAGI. V was pared by 4 bases and J by 7 bases, with 11 bases of the junction left unmatched. This CDR3 contains 15 residues. CDR3 DNA: TGTGCCAGCAGTTGGGAACAGGGGGCCCGTGGGGAGCAGTACTTC. Residues: CASSWEQGARGEQYF.

The CDR3 region has the DNA TGTGCCAGCAGCCAAGAGAACAGGGACTACGAGCAGTACTTC. It translates to CASSQENRDYEQYF. The chain recombines TRBV4-2 with TRBJ2-7; perhaps TRBD1 as D (6 bases). CDR1 is LGHNA and CDR2 is YNFKEQ in the germline V gene. Trimming shortened V by 0 bases and J by 3 bases, and 9 bases separated the two germline ends. The CDR3 covers 14 residues.

This clone occurred once. V and J are TRBV9 and TRBJ1-6; TRBD1 aligns across 8 bases. CDR3 length: 15 residues. Trimming cost V 4 bases and J 7 bases; bases outside gene matches: 7. Germline V gene lookup returns CDR1 SGDLS and CDR2 YYNGEE. CDR3 DNA sequence: TGTGCCAGCAGCCCGGGGACAGGAACAAATTCACCCCTCCACTTT. Its protein product is CASSPGTGTNSPLHF.

This clone was observed a handful of times. Here the CDR3 DNA reads TGTGCCAGCAACCGAAGAGGGGGGTCCACAGATACGCAGTATTTT. This translates into CASNRRGGSTDTQYF. This chain connects TRBV9 to TRBJ2-3, with D perhaps assigned TRBD1 or TRBD2 (6 bases each). Germline-derived CDR1 and CDR2 are SGDLS and YYNGEE. This CDR3 region has 15 residues. Trimming stripped 6 bases from V and 2 bases from J, with 16 bases between.

This clone occurred a few times. The rearrangement joins TRBV10-2 to TRBJ2-5, with 9 bases matching TRBD2. Germline V lookup: CDR1 WSHSY, CDR2 SAAADI. V trimming: 5 bases; J trimming: 3 bases; junction bases outside the gene matches: 1. The CDR3 has 13 residues. The CDR3 here is CASSLAGKETQYF. The CDR3 DNA reads as TGCGCCAGCAGTCTAGCGGGAAAAGAGACCCAGTACTTC.

The chain joins TRBV30 to TRBJ1-5; D unclear. This CDR3 contains 14 residues. Germline V gene lookup returns CDR1 GTSNPN and CDR2 SVGIG (reference sequence). V lost 1 base, J lost 1 base, and 8 bases lay in between. DNA of the CDR3: TGTGCCTGGAGTGCCGGGGTGAGCAATCAGCCCCAGCATTTT. Its protein product is CAWSAGVSNQPQHF.

V is TRBV25-1 and J is TRBJ2-3; 10 bases align to TRBD2. From germline, CDR1 is MGHDK and CDR2 SYGVNS. With V trimmed by 4 bases and J by 5 bases, 6 bases remained unmatched. This CDR3 spans 15 amino acids. This CDR3 reads CASSGSGGYEDTQYF. The CDR3 DNA is TGTGCCAGCAGTGGTAGCGGGGGGTACGAAGATACGCAGTATTTT.

To note about this clone: At one of its ends the junction is not consistent with the germline gene, which may arise from a read error. CDR3 sequence reads: CASSPQPLTGINEQFF. The CDR3 DNA is TGTGCTAGCAGCCCCCAACCCCTGACAGGGATCAATGAGCAGTTCTTC. This chain connects TRBV7-7 to TRBJ2-1; the match to TRBD1 covers 7 bases. CDR1 and CDR2 (germline): SSHAT, FNYEAQ (reference sequence). The CDR3 covers 16 residues.

This clone has just a few counts. The CDR3 nucleotides are TGCGCCAGCAGTGGACCCCAGACCTACGAGCAGTACTTC. It yields the protein CASSGPQTYEQYF. V usage is TRBV10-2 and J usage is TRBJ2-7; the D is unclear. This CDR3 region has 13 residues. Germline lookup yields CDR1 WSHSY and CDR2 SAAADI. Trimming stripped 4 bases from V and 2 bases from J, with 9 bases between.

This chain joins TRBV10-1 and TRBJ1-1; no reliable D call. The V end was cut by 0 bases, the J end by 7 bases, with 15 bases between. CDR3 length: 15 residues. In germline, CDR1 is WNHNN, CDR2 SYGVQD (reference sequence). The CDR3 spells CASSESRFGVVEAFF. CDR3 sequence (DNA): TGCGCCAGCAGTGAGTCGAGGTTCGGAGTTGTTGAAGCTTTCTTT.

V is TRBV6-5 and J is TRBJ2-7; 12 nucleotides align to TRBD1. CDR1 and CDR2 (germline): MNHEY, SVGAGI. V shed 6 bases, J shed 4 bases, and the junction held 7 bases outside the gene matches. The CDR3 totals 15 residues. In nucleotides, the CDR3 is TGTGCCAGCAGGCGCCGGGACAGGGGGCCTTACGAGCAGTACTTC. Its translation is CASRRRDRGPYEQYF.

The rearrangement uses TRBV2 and TRBJ1-6, with a weak D call TRBD1 (5 bases). Germline CDR1 is SNHLY and CDR2 is FYNNEI. There are 14 residues in the CDR3. The V and J ends lost 5 bases and 7 bases respectively, with 12 bases between them. The CDR3 is CASSSDTINSPLHF. The DNA for the CDR3 is TGTGCCAGCAGTTCGGACACTATCAATTCACCCCTCCACTTT.

The chain joins TRBV5-1 to TRBJ1-4; 8 bases are a match to TRBD1. CDR1 SGHRS and CDR2 YFSETQ come from the germline V gene. Trimming took 5 bases from V and 0 from J; bases not matched to a gene: 0. The CDR3 has 14 amino acids. The CDR3 protein is CASRQGATNEKLFF. CDR3 nucleotide sequence: TGCGCCAGCAGACAGGGGGCAACTAATGAAAAACTGTTTTTT. The entire variable domain, with the rest obtained from reference TRBV5-1 and TRBJ1-4, is as follows: KAGVTQTPRYLIKTRGQQVTLSCSPISGHRSVSWYQQTPGQGLQFLFEYFSETQRNKGNFPGRFSGRQFSNSRSEMNVSTLELGDSALYLCASRQGATNEKLFFGSGTQLSVL.

Only one count was recorded for this clone. This chain uses TRBV18 with TRBJ1-2; D is possibly TRBD1 (6 bases). CDR3 size: 15 residues. Germline V gives CDR1 KGHSH, CDR2 LQKENI. V lost 4 bases to trimming and J lost 0 bases, with 12 bases between them. The CDR3 loop reads CASSLTGPPNYGYTF. In nucleotides, the CDR3 is TGTGCCAGCTCACTCACAGGGCCCCCTAACTATGGCTACACCTTC.

V usage is TRBV30 and J usage is TRBJ2-1; D call uncertain. The germline V gene has CDR1 GTSNPN and CDR2 SVGIG (reference sequence). V gave up 0 bases and J gave up 4 bases, with 16 bases separating them. This CDR3 has 16 residues. The CDR3 sequence: CAWSVLRSWGYNEQFF. The CDR3 region has the DNA TGTGCCTGGAGTGTACTTCGAAGCTGGGGATACAATGAGCAGTTCTTC.

The chain employs TRBV7-3 and TRBJ2-3; TRBD2 agrees at 10 bases. Germline V CDR1 and CDR2: SGHTA, FQGTGA. V was clipped by 5 bases and J by 2 bases; unmatched bases: 4. This CDR3 has 15 amino acids. The CDR3 nucleotides read TGTGCCAGCAGCCGGACTAGCGGATACACAGATACGCAGTATTTT. Translating gives CASSRTSGYTDTQYF.

This clone has only one observation. The chain recombines TRBV15 with TRBJ1-5, with D possibly being TRBD1 (5 bases). There are 15 residues in the CDR3. Per the germline V gene, CDR1 is LNHNV and CDR2 is YYDKDF (reference sequence). Trimming removed 4 bases at V and 5 bases at J, with 15 bases between. The CDR3 DNA follows: TGTGCCACCAGCACCCGTAGGGGTATTCATCAGCCCCAGCATTTT. Amino acid sequence: CATSTRRGIHQPQHF.

The chain links TRBV19 to TRBJ2-3, with TRBD2 matching 7 bases. Germline CDR1 LNHDA, CDR2 SQIVND (reference sequence). Trimming cost V 3 bases and J 1 base; bases outside gene matches: 1. This CDR3 has 14 residues. For the CDR3, the DNA is TGTGCCAGTAGTATGGCGGGAGGCACAGATACGCAGTATTTT. The encoded protein is CASSMAGGTDTQYF. The full variable domain, completed using reference TRBV19 and TRBJ2-3, is DGGITQSPKYLFRKEGQNVTLSCEQNLNHDAMYWYRQDPGQGLRLIYYSQIVNDFQKGDIAEGYSVSREKKESFPLTVTSAQKNPTAFYLCASSMAGGTDTQYFGPGTRLTVL.

The chain uses TRBV5-6 and TRBJ1-2, with D maybe TRBD1 (6 bases). V was pared by 4 bases and J by 6 bases, with 19 bases between. This CDR3 is built from 15 residues. Per germline, CDR1 SGHDT and CDR2 YYEEEE. The CDR3 coding sequence is TGTGCCAGCAGCAGAAAAGACAGGATAAACAATGGCTACACCTTC. Protein sequence: CASSRKDRINNGYTF.

The chain links TRBV2 to TRBJ2-1, with 8 bases lining up with TRBD2. J lost 2 bases, V lost 1 base, and 7 bases had no gene match. CDR1 and CDR2 from the germline V gene are SNHLY and FYNNEI. CDR3 length: 17 residues. CDR3 sequence (DNA): TGTGCCAGCAGTGAAGGGGCACGCGGGGGGCCCTACAATGAGCAGTTCTTC. Translation gives CASSEGARGGPYNEQFF.

The rearrangement links TRBV11-2 to TRBJ1-1; 7 bases match TRBD1. Per germline, CDR1 SGHAT and CDR2 FQNNGV. The CDR3 extends over 13 amino acids. Germline trimming cut 5 bases from V and 1 base from J; bases unmatched to any gene: 1. The CDR3 is CASSRDRNTEAFF. CDR3 coding DNA: TGTGCCAGCAGCCGGGACAGGAACACTGAAGCTTTCTTT.

The chain has TRBV6-5 and TRBJ1-3; D unclear. V shed 6 bases and J shed 2 bases, with 11 bases lying between them. The CDR3 contains 14 residues. Germline lookup yields CDR1 MNHEY and CDR2 SVGAGI. Written as DNA, the CDR3 is TGTGCCAGCAGCCCCATCCGGGCTGGAAACACCATATATTTT. Protein sequence: CASSPIRAGNTIYF.